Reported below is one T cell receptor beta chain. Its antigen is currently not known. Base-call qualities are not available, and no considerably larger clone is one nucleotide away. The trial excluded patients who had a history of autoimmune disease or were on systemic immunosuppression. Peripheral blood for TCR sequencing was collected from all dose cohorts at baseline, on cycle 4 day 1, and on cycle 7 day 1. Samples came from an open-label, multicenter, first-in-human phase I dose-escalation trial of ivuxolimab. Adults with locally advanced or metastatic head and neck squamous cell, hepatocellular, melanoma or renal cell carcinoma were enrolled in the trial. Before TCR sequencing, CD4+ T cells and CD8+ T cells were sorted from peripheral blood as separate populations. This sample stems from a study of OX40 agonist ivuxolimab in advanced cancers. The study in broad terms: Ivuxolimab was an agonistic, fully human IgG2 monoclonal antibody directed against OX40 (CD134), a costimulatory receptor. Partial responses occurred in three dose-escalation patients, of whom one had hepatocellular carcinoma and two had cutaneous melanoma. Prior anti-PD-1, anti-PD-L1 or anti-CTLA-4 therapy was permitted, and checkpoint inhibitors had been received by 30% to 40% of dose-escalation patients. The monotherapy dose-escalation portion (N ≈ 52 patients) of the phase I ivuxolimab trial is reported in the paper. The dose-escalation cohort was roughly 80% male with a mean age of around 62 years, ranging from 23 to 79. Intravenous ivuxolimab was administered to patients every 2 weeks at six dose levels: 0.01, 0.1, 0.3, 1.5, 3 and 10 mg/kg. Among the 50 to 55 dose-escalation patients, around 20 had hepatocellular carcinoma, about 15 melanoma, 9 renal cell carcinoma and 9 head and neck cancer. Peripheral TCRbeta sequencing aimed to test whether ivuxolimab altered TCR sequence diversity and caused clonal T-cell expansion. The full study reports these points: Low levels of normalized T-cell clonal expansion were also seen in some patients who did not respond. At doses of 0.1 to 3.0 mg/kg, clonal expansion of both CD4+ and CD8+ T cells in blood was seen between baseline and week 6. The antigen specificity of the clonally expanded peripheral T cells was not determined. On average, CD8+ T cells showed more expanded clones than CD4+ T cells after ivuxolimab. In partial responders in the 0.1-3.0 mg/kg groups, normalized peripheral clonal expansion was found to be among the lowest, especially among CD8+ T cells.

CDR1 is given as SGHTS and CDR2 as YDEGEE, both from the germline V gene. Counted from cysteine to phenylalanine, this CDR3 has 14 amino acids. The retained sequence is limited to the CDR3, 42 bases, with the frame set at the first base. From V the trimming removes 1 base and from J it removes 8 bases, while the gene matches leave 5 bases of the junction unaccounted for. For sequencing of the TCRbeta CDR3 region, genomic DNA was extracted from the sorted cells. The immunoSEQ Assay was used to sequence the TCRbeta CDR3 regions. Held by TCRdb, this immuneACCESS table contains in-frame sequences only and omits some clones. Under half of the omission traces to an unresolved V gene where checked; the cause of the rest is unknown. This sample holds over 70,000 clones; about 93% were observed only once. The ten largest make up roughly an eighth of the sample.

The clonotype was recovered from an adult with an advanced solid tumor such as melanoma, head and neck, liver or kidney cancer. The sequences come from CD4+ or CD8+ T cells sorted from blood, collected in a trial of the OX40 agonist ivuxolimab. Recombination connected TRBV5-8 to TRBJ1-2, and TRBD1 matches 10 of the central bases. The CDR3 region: CASSLRQGARGYTF. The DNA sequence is TGTGCCAGCAGCTTGCGACAGGGGGCAAGGGGCTACACCTTC.